This TCR beta chain was sequenced during a study of blood T cells in healthy people across ages. As for the study in general: Capturing about one barcoded beta molecule per two T cells was achieved by template switching. Overall study findings and caveats: Estimated diversity across one million T cells was deemed an underestimate.

This clonotype has a count of ten or more. Its antigen is not known. The V gene's germline CDR1 is DFQATT and CDR2 SNEGSKA (reference sequence). The J segment lost 8 bases and the V segment lost 0 bases, leaving 12 bases of the junction unmatched. This CDR3 contains 16 residues. Combining a sample-barcoded 5' primer with a J-beta primer mix, a second PCR ran for about 6 to 11 cycles. Via MiXCR, TCRdb re-called the 5' RACE reads, giving one row per CDR3 protein. Here the sample spans hundreds of thousands of distinct CDR3 sequences, about 30% being singletons. The chain recombines TRBV20-1 with TRBJ2-1; 8 bases agree with TRBD1. Sequenced material: blood. This receptor was taken from a woman aged 80 or over in good health. The CDR3 loop is CSARDFEGQGADEQFF. For the CDR3, the DNA is TGCAGTGCTAGAGATTTTGAAGGACAGGGTGCGGATGAGCAGTTCTTC.